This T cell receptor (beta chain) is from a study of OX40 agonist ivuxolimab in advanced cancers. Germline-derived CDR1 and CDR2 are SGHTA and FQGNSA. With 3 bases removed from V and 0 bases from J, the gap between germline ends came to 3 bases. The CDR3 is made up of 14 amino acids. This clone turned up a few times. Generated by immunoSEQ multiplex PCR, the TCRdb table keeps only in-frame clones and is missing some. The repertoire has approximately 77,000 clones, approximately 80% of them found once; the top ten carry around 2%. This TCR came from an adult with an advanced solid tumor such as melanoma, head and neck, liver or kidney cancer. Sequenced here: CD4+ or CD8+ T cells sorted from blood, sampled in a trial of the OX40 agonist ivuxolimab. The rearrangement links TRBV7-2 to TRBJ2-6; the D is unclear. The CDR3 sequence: CASSLNSGANVLTF. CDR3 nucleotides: TGTGCCAGCAGCTTGAACTCTGGGGCCAACGTCCTGACTTTC. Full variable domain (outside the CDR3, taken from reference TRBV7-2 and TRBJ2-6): GAGVSQSPSNKVTEKGKDVELRCDPISGHTALYWYRQSLGQGLEFLIYFQGNSAPDKSGLPSDRFSAERTGGSVSTLTIQRTQQEDSAVYLCASSLNSGANVLTFGAGSRLTVL.